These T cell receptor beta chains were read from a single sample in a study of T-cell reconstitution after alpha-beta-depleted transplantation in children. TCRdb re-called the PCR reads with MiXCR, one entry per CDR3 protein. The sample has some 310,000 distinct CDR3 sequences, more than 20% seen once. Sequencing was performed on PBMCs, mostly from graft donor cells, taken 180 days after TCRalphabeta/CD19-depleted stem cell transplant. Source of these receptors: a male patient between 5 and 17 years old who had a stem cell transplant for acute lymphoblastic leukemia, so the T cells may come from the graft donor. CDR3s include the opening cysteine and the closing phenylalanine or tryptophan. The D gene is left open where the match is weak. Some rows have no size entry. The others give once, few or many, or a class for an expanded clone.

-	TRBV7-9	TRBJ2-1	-	TGTGCCAGCACCGGAGGGGAGCAGTTCTTC	CASTGGEQFF
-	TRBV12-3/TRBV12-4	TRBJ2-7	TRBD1	TGTGCCAGCAGTCCCACTCGAGGGGGCACGGGACAGTTCTACGAGCAGTACTTC	CASSPTRGGTGQFYEQYF
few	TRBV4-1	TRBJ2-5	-	TGCGCCAGCAGCCCGGACGGATCGGGGGAGACCCAGTACTTC	CASSPDGSGETQYF
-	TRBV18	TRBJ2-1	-	TGTGCCAGCTCACCACGGGGGGGGCGCAATGAGCAGTTCTTC	CASSPRGGRNEQFF
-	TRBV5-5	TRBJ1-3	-	TGTGCCAGCAGCTCCGGTGGGGAGGGGAGCTCTGGAAACACCATATATTTT	CASSSGGEGSSGNTIYF
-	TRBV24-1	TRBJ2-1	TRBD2	TGTGCCACCAGTGACCGCGGGACTACCTTATACAATGAGCAGTTCTTC	CATSDRGTTLYNEQFF
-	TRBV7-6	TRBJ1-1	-	TGTGCCAGCAGCTTCATTTCGGTCAGTACTGAAGCTTTCTTT	CASSFISVSTEAFF
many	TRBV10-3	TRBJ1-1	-	TGTGCCATCACCGCCACGGACAGGAACACTGAAGCTTTCTTT	CAITATDRNTEAFF
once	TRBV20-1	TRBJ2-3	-	TGCAGTGCTATCGGCTCCCTCACAGATACGCAGTATTTT	CSAIGSLTDTQYF
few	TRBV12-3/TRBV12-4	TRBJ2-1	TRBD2	TGTGCCAGCAGGCGCGGACTAGGGCCGGTGGGTGAGCAGTTCTTC	CASRRGLGPVGEQFF
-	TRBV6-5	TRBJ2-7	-	TGTGCCAGCAGTTACGGAGCGAGGGCGGAGAAGAAGGAGCAGTACTTC	CASSYGARAEKKEQYF
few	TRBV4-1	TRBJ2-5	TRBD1	TGCGCCAGCAGCGACGTATTGGGACAGAGGGCCAAAGGGACCCAGTACTTC	CASSDVLGQRAKGTQYF
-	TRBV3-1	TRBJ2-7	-	TGTGCCAGCAGCCGTGGAGGGCCGACCTACGAGCAGTACTTC	CASSRGGPTYEQYF
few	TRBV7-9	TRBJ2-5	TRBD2	TGTGCCAGCAGCTTAGGTCAAGCGGGAGGAAATTTAGAGACCCAGTACTTC	CASSLGQAGGNLETQYF
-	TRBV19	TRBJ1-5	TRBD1	TGTGCCAGTAGTATAAGACAGGGTAATCAGCCCCAGCATTTT	CASSIRQGNQPQHF
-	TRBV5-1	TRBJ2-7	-	TGCGCCAGCAGCTTGGGGCAGCACGAGCAGTACTTC	CASSLGQHEQYF
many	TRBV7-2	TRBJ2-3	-	TGTGCCAGCAGCTTAGTGGGCGCAGGGAGCACAGATACGCAGTATTTT	CASSLVGAGSTDTQYF
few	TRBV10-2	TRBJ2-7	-	TGCGCCAGCATGGGGACTGATGTGGGCCGCTCCTACGAGCAGTACTTC	CASMGTDVGRSYEQYF
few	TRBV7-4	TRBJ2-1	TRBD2	TGTGCCAGCCCCGTGACTAGCGGGAGTTATTCCTACAATGAGCAGTTCTTC	CASPVTSGSYSYNEQFF
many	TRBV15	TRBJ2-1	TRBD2	TGTGCCACCAGCAGACCGCCGACTAGCGGGAGTTCCAATGAGCAGTTCTTC	CATSRPPTSGSSNEQFF